This T cell receptor (beta chain) derives from a study of blood T cell repertoires in COVID-19. Background on the study: PBMCs, B-cell-depleted T cells, or T cells were the source of the cDNA or gDNA that made up the material.

Germline-derived CDR1 and CDR2 are MNHEY and SVGEGT. V was trimmed by 5 bases and J by 0 bases, leaving 12 bases between them. This CDR3 region has 15 residues. Clones were read by immunoSEQ multiplex PCR, and TCRdb kept only the in-frame ones, dropping some. The data show around 250,000 clones, approximately 90% seen once. Exposed participants encountered a COVID-19 case during the 2 weeks preceding study entry. The source material was PBMCs or T cells enriched from blood (not recorded which). The receptor's source is a middle-aged man who had been exposed to COVID-19. The chain has TRBV6-2 or TRBV6-3 and TRBJ2-3, with D possibly matching TRBD2 (5 bases). The CDR3 sequence: CASSASEASTDTQYF. The DNA of the CDR3 is TGTGCCAGCAGTGCTTCGGAGGCGAGCACAGATACGCAGTATTTT.